This T cell receptor (beta chain) was found in a study of OX40 agonist ivuxolimab in advanced cancers. Study background: Intravenous ivuxolimab was administered to patients every 2 weeks at 0.01 to 10 mg/kg. Prior therapy, whether anti-PD-1, anti-PD-L1 or anti-CTLA-4, was allowed, and 40% had some.

Germline values: CDR1 MNHEY, CDR2 SMNVEV (reference sequence). This CDR3 comprises 14 residues. The germline V and J ends were trimmed by 4 bases and 2 bases, with 12 bases remaining between them. Sequenced by immunoSEQ multiplex PCR; TCRdb stores in-frame clones only, minus some. The table has tens of thousands of clones, approximately 91% seen once. The chain is built from TRBV27 and TRBJ2-7; D is possibly TRBD1 (6 bases). This TCR derives from an adult with an advanced solid tumor such as melanoma, head and neck, liver or kidney cancer. The material was CD4+ or CD8+ T cells sorted from blood, obtained in a trial of the OX40 agonist ivuxolimab. CDR3 sequence: CASSSRTVAYEQYF. DNA for the CDR3: TGTGCCAGCAGTTCGCGGACAGTGGCCTACGAGCAGTACTTC.